This is a list of T cell receptor beta chains from one sample in a study of response to subunit inactivated influenza vaccine. From the RT-PCR reads, TCRdb called clonotypes with MiXCR, one entry per CDR3 protein. The table includes 500,000 or so distinct CDR3 sequences, approximately 17% detected once. The sequencing used CD4+ T cells sorted from PBMCs, collected about 23 months after vaccination. Source of these receptors: a man aged 50 to 69 who received an inactivated influenza vaccine. The CDR3 runs from the conserved cysteine through the conserved F or W. Each record gives: J gene, V gene, CDR3 protein.

>TRBJ2-1|TRBV12-3/TRBV12-4
CASSSTRAGIGYEQFF
>TRBJ2-5|TRBV2
CASSGGTGVETQYF
>TRBJ1-1|TRBV12-3/TRBV12-4
CASSLPGALLTEAFF
>TRBJ2-1|TRBV6-2/TRBV6-3
CASSYNPLGPSRVEQFF
>TRBJ2-5|TRBV12-3/TRBV12-4
CASSSAYSGLADTYQETQYF
>TRBJ2-5|TRBV5-1
CASSLNPGQETQYF
>TRBJ1-6|TRBV20-1
CSAHRTPNSPLHF
>TRBJ2-5|TRBV10-3
CAISESSSPTLKETQYF
>TRBJ1-1|TRBV4-3
CASKKDRANTEAFF
>TRBJ2-7|TRBV5-1
CASSLGGTAGEQYF
>TRBJ2-3|TRBV11-2
CASSLKQGPSSTDTQYF
>TRBJ2-1|TRBV7-2
CASSLASPAGYNEQFF
>TRBJ2-2|TRBV30
CAWSVRRGRAKNTGELFF
>TRBJ2-7|TRBV20-1
CSARKGGGGTYEQYF
>TRBJ2-7|TRBV11-2
CASSLEDRATYEQYF
>TRBJ1-2|TRBV2
CASSEQGLDGYTF
>TRBJ2-2|TRBV6-1
CASRSRAGLAGNTGELFF
>TRBJ2-7|TRBV5-1
CASSQGSTYEQYF
>TRBJ2-3|TRBV15
CATSRDLGDTQYF
>TRBJ2-3|TRBV9
CASSPHPGTGRDAQYF
>TRBJ2-1|TRBV6-1
CASSRSYRVSYNEQFF
>TRBJ1-5|TRBV20-1
CSASRGRNQPQHF
>TRBJ2-7|TRBV5-6
CASSFSRGRSSYEQYF
>TRBJ2-1|TRBV4-2
CASSQDRASLAYNEQFF
>TRBJ2-3|TRBV12-3/TRBV12-4
CASSLGQSSTDTQYF
>TRBJ2-2|TRBV6-1
CASKADRGRVISNTWELFF